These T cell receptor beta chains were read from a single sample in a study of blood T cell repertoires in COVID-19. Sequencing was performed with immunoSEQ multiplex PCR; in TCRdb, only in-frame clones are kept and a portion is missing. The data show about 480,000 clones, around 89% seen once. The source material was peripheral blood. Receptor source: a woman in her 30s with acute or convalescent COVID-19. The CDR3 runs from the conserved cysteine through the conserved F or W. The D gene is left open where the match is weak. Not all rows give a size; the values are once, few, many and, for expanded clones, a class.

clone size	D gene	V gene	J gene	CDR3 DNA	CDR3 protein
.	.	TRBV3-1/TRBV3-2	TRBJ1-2	TGTGCCAGCAGCCAACGAGCTAACTATGGCTACACCTTC	CASSQRANYGYTF
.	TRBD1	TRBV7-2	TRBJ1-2	TGTGCCAGCAGCACAGAGACAGGGAACTATGGCTACACCTTC	CASSTETGNYGYTF
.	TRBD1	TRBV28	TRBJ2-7	TGTGCCAGCAGTCCCCCCGTGGCAGGGGGTATTTACGAGCAGTACTTC	CASSPPVAGGIYEQYF
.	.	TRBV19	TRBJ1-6	TGTGCCAGTAGTCTTCGGACCCAGGGAGGTTCACCCCTCCACTTT	CASSLRTQGGSPLHF
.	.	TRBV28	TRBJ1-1	TGTGCCACCACGGGACTGGGAGCTTTCTTT	CATTGLGAFF
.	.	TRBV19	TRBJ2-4	TGTGCCAGTAGGGAGGGACCTGAGGAATACATTCAGTACTTC	CASREGPEEYIQYF
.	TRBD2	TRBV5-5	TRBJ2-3	TGTGCCAGCAGCTTGGCCGGGGGGAGGGCAGATACGCAGTATTTT	CASSLAGGRADTQYF
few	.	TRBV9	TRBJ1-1	TGTGCCAGCAGCGGCCTGGGGGCTGGGACTGAAGCTTTCTTT	CASSGLGAGTEAFF
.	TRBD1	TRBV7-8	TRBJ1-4	TGTGCCAGCAGCGCAGACAGGGTACTGTTTTTT	CASSADRVLFF
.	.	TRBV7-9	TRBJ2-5	TGTGCCAGCAGCTTTGGGCCAGAACAAGAGACCCAGTACTTC	CASSFGPEQETQYF
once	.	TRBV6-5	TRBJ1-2	TGTGCCAGCAGCGGTTTCGGGACACACTATGGCTACACCTTC	CASSGFGTHYGYTF
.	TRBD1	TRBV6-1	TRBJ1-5	TGTGCCAGCAGTGAAAGGTGGGTTGGACAGGGCGGCTCGCCCCAGCATTTT	CASSERWVGQGGSPQHF
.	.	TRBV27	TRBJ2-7	TGTGCCAGCAGTTCCGGACAGAAGTACGAGCAGTACTTC	CASSSGQKYEQYF
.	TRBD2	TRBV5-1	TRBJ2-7	TGCGCCAGCAGCCCAGCAGCGGGGGATACCTACGAGCAGTACTTC	CASSPAAGDTYEQYF
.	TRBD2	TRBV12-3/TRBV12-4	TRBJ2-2	TGTGCCAGCAAAGCGGGGGCGGGCGGGGAGCTGTTTTTT	CASKAGAGGELFF
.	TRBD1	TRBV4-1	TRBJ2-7	TGCGCCAGCAGCCAAGGAACCGGGACAGACTCCTACGAGCAGTACTTC	CASSQGTGTDSYEQYF
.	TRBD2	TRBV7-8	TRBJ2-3	TGTGCCAGCAGCTCAAACCTAGCGGGGACCGACACAGATACGCAGTATTTT	CASSSNLAGTDTDTQYF
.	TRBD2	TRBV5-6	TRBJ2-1	TGTGCCAGCAGCCACGGGACTACCTACAATGAGCAGTTCTTC	CASSHGTTYNEQFF
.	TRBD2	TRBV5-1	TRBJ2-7	TGCGCCAGCACCACCGATGGGAGGGGCTACGAGCAGTACTTC	CASTTDGRGYEQYF
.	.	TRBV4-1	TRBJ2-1	TGCGCCAGCAGTTATAACCCCGACTCGGGGGAAAACAATGAGCAGTTCTTC	CASSYNPDSGENNEQFF
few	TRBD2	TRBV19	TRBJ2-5	TGTGCCAGTAGTAGGCGGACTAGCGGGGAACAAGAGACCCAGTACTTC	CASSRRTSGEQETQYF